This T cell receptor beta chain was profiled in a study of metastatic and nonmetastatic thyroid tumors. Study details: Patients with malignant and benign thyroid disease provided blood and tumor or nodule tissue, whose repertoires were compared. Study-wide findings and caveats: It was reported that TCR beta diversity was significantly higher in malignant thyroid tumors than benign nodules, in blood and tumor.

This clone was observed many times. Antigen unknown. Each patient came to thyroid surgery without any prior treatment (of any kind). Per the original methods: Clinicopathological groups supplied CDR3 differences that were used to build a distant-metastasis classifier for papillary thyroid cancer. TCRdb re-called the PCR reads through MiXCR. TCRdb, not the authors, supplied the V and J calls. The table has tens of thousands of clones, around 20% seen once. This CDR3 is 12 amino acids long. CDR1 and CDR2 (germline): GTSNPN, SVGIG (reference sequence). Between the trimmed V and J ends, which lost 0 bases and 4 bases, there was a span of 4 bases.

Specimen: adjacent normal tissue. The J gene is TRBJ1-5, the V gene TRBV30; D gene ambiguous. This receptor was identified in a female donor with papillary thyroid cancer or a benign thyroid nodule (not recorded which). Some clones in this sample may be carry-over from other donors' samples. The CDR3 is CAWSVRNQPQHF. CDR3 DNA: TGTGCCTGGAGTGTAAGGAATCAGCCCCAGCATTTT.